This T cell receptor (beta chain) is from a study of shared clonotypes between healthy human individuals. V was pared by 7 bases and J by 8 bases, with 12 bases between. Looked up from germline, CDR1 is SGHTA and CDR2 is FQGNSA. The CDR3 spans 13 residues. Adult Caucasians living in Nashville, Tennessee made up all of the donors. In the CD4+ fraction, cells were divided into CD45RA+ naive and CD45RA-negative memory subsets. The table came from immunoSEQ multiplex PCR; TCRdb's copy has only in-frame clones and leaves some out. The repertoire holds about 2.3 million clones, with 85% to 95% as singletons. Findings and limits, study-wide: Expectations were that clonotype sharing among donors would be affected by sequencing depth.

A remark on this clone: Antigen: not known.

The sequence derives from a man in his late teens or twenties in good health. Some clones in this sample may be carry-over from other donors' samples. The J gene is TRBJ1-6, the V gene TRBV7-2; D remains ambiguous. Sequenced sample: naive CD4+ T cells from PBMCs. Subset denoted: CD45RA+ positively selected. The CDR3 reads CASTVGPDSPLHF. In DNA, the CDR3 is TGTGCCAGCACCGTGGGTCCGGATTCACCCCTCCACTTT.